These 30 T cell receptor beta chains share one sample of origin, sequenced in a study of early T cells in non-severe SARS-CoV-2 infection. MiXCR, applied by TCRdb to the 5' RACE reads, yields one record per CDR3 protein. The table shows 100,000 to 120,000 distinct CDR3 sequences, with around 10% occurring only once. The sample consisted of whole blood. All receptors come from an adult who was a healthcare worker with PCR-confirmed SARS-CoV-2 infection or an uninfected control (not recorded which).

This clonotype came up a few times. The gene calls are TRBV6-6 and TRBJ2-2; TRBD1 is a possible D gene (6 bases). The CDR3 totals 16 residues. From germline, CDR1 is MNHNY and CDR2 SVGAGI (reference sequence). Trimming took off 5 bases at V and 2 bases at J, with 15 bases between the two ends. The DNA of the CDR3 is TGTGCCAGCAGTATTCTCGACAGGCGCAACACCGGGGAGCTGTTTTTT. Its protein product is CASSILDRRNTGELFF.

This clonotype was recorded at least ten times. The chain links TRBV6-1 to TRBJ2-2; TRBD2 matches at 13 bases. CDR3 size: 17 residues. Germline assignment: CDR1 MNHNS and CDR2 SASEGT. The V segment lost 7 bases and the J segment 0 bases; nucleotides outside the gene matches: 5. Here the CDR3 reads CASNLLAGGSNTGELFF. CDR3 nucleotides: TGTGCCAGCAACTTACTAGCGGGGGGGTCGAACACCGGGGAGCTGTTTTTT.

This clonotype turned up a few times. This chain uses TRBV29-1 with TRBJ2-1; D is ambiguous. Deletions cut 5 bases from V and 9 bases from J, with 17 bases between. Germline CDR1 is SQVTM and CDR2 is ANQGSEA. There are 13 residues in the CDR3. CDR3 protein: CSVCPRFPPEQFF. In DNA, the CDR3 is TGCAGCGTTTGTCCTCGTTTTCCACCTGAGCAGTTCTTC.

The sample holds many counts of this clonotype. The rearrangement joins TRBV18 to TRBJ2-5; 7 bases fit TRBD2. The ends lost 3 bases at V and 1 base at J; junction bases unmatched: 5. Per the germline V gene, CDR1 is KGHSH and CDR2 is LQKENI. The CDR3 covers 15 residues. The CDR3 nucleotides read TGTGCCAGCTCACCGGTAGCGGGCGGCCAAGAGACCCAGTACTTC. This gives the protein CASSPVAGGQETQYF.

The CDR3 protein is CASSESPQGAANYGYTF. CDR3 bases: TGTGCCAGCAGTGAATCTCCGCAGGGGGCGGCTAACTATGGCTACACCTTC. V and J are TRBV2 and TRBJ1-2; 8 bases fit TRBD1. There are 17 residues in the CDR3. CDR1 is SNHLY, CDR2 FYNNEI, per germline. V lost 2 bases to trimming and J lost 0 bases; unmatched junction nucleotides: 8.

This clonotype was seen many times. The chain links TRBV2 to TRBJ1-4; unclear D gene. CDR1 and CDR2 (germline): SNHLY, FYNNEI. V lost 4 bases, J lost 7 bases, and 13 bases lay in between. The CDR3 is made up of 14 amino acids. The CDR3 DNA follows: TGTGCCAGCAGTGTGGGGATAAAGGGTGAAAAACTGTTTTTT. Amino acid sequence: CASSVGIKGEKLFF.

This chain links TRBV19 with TRBJ2-7, with 10 nucleotides matching TRBD1. In germline, CDR1 is LNHDA, CDR2 SQIVND (reference sequence). This CDR3 has 14 residues. V gave up 4 bases and J gave up 6 bases; unmatched junction bases: 6. CDR3 sequence (DNA): TGTGCCAGTAGTAGGTGGACAGGGGGTAGCGAGCAGTACTTC. Residues: CASSRWTGGSEQYF.

This clonotype appeared a few times. The chain links TRBV3-2 to TRBJ2-5. TRBV3-2 is flagged as a pseudogene. CDR3 length equals 14 residues. CDR3: CASSQEIWEETQYF. CDR3 coding DNA: TGTGCCAGCAGCCAAGAGATCTGGGAAGAGACCCAGTACTTC.

This chain joins TRBV29-1 and TRBJ2-3; TRBD2 matches at 7 bases. Germline CDR1 is SQVTM and CDR2 is ANQGSEA. With 4 bases clipped from V and 6 bases from J, the junction kept 13 bases outside the gene matches. CDR3 length: 15 residues. CDR3: CSVGGPSGASDTQYF. DNA for the CDR3: TGCAGCGTTGGGGGCCCCAGCGGGGCGTCGGATACGCAGTATTTT.

Concerning this clonotype itself: At one of its ends the junction is not consistent with the germline gene, which may arise from a read error. The chain links TRBV7-6 to TRBJ2-3, with no clear D. CDR3 length: 14 amino acids. Germline V CDR1 and CDR2: SGHVS, FNYEAQ. CDR3 residues: CTSSLAYNTDTQYF. CDR3 DNA: TGTACCAGCAGCTTAGCATACAACACAGATACGCAGTATTTT.

This clonotype was observed many times. The chain joins TRBV18 to TRBJ2-1; D may correspond to TRBD1 or TRBD2 (5 bases each). CDR1 and CDR2 (germline): KGHSH, LQKENI. The CDR3 sequence is 14 residues long. The V end was cut by 3 bases, the J end by 2 bases, with 8 bases between. The CDR3 sequence is CASSPLGPYNEQFF. The CDR3 region has the DNA TGTGCCAGCTCACCCCTGGGACCCTACAATGAGCAGTTCTTC.

The chain has TRBV24-1 and TRBJ2-3; D is possibly TRBD2 (5 bases). The germline V and J ends were trimmed by 10 bases and 2 bases, with 18 bases remaining between them. Germline V gene lookup returns CDR1 KGHDR and CDR2 SFDVKD. This CDR3 is 15 amino acids long. The CDR3 protein is CATSPRGQHTDTQYF. Here the CDR3 DNA reads TGTGCCACTTCGCCCCGCGGGCAACACACAGATACGCAGTATTTT.

With respect to this clonotype: A much larger clone lies one base from this, so it may be a read error. The V and J genes are TRBV11-2 and TRBJ2-3, with TRBD2 matching 9 bases. This CDR3 contains 14 residues. Germline V lookup: CDR1 SGHAT, CDR2 FQNNGV. CDR3 nucleotides: TGTGTCAGCAGCTTATGGCGGGAGGGGGATACGCAGTATTTT. Its protein product is CVSSLWREGDTQYF.

The V call is TRBV11-3, the J call TRBJ2-5; D is uncertain. The germline CDR1 and CDR2 sequences are SGHNT and YENEEA. The length of the CDR3 is 14 residues. V lost 0 bases to trimming and J lost 7 bases, with 12 bases between them. Here the CDR3 reads CASSLDAEKRTQYF. Written as DNA, the CDR3 is TGTGCCAGCAGCTTAGATGCGGAGAAGAGGACCCAGTACTTC.

This chain connects TRBV5-1 to TRBJ2-7; 10 positions agree with TRBD1. Germline V gene sequence: CDR1 SGHRS, CDR2 YFSETQ. The V segment lost 4 bases and the J segment 5 bases; nucleotides outside the gene matches: 6. The CDR3 runs 14 residues. The CDR3 coding sequence is TGCGCCAGCAGCCCCAGACAGGGGGCGAACGAGCAGTACTTC. Protein sequence: CASSPRQGANEQYF. The complete variable domain, with remaining parts taken from reference TRBV5-1 and TRBJ2-7, reads KAGVTQTPRYLIKTRGQQVTLSCSPISGHRSVSWYQQTPGQGLQFLFEYFSETQRNKGNFPGRFSGRQFSNSRSEMNVSTLELGDSALYLCASSPRQGANEQYFGPGTRLTVT.

The V and J genes are TRBV12-3 or TRBV12-4 and TRBJ2-5; D is unresolved. V lost 1 base to trimming and J lost 5 bases, with 23 bases between them. The length of the CDR3 is 18 residues. The CDR3 loop is CASSLGRRKSPTAETQYF. CDR3 DNA: TGTGCCAGCAGTTTAGGTCGCAGGAAGAGCCCCACCGCCGAGACCCAGTACTTC.

V usage is TRBV7-9 and J usage is TRBJ1-2; no reliable D call. The CDR3 length is 12 residues. V was trimmed by 4 bases and J by 7 bases, leaving 10 bases between them. Germline V gives CDR1 SEHNR, CDR2 FQNEAQ (reference sequence). The CDR3 spells CASSYGEGGYTF. The CDR3 nucleotides are TGTGCCAGCAGCTACGGGGAGGGTGGCTACACCTTC. Drawing the rest from reference TRBV7-9 and TRBJ1-2, the complete variable domain is DTGVSQNPRHKITKRGQNVTFRCDPISEHNRLYWYRQTLGQGPEFLTYFQNEAQLEKSRLLSDRFSAERPKGSFSTLEIQRTEQGDSAMYLCASSYGEGGYTFGSGTRLTVV.

The gene calls are TRBV5-1 and TRBJ2-2; 10 bases align to TRBD1. Germline CDR1 SGHRS, CDR2 YFSETQ. The CDR3 covers 19 residues. The ends lost 5 bases at V and 2 bases at J; junction bases unmatched: 15. As DNA, the CDR3 is TGCGCCAGCAGGCTTGGGACAGGGGCGCGCCCAATTAACACCGGGGAGCTGTTTTTT. Encoded protein: CASRLGTGARPINTGELFF.

This clonotype was observed a few times. J is TRBJ2-4 and V is TRBV3-1; D remains unclear. Trimming pared 4 bases from V and 3 bases from J, leaving 7 bases between. This CDR3 has 13 amino acids. Per the germline V gene, CDR1 is LGHDT and CDR2 is YNNKEL (reference sequence). The CDR3 DNA reads TGTGCCAGCAGCCCGAGAGGCAAAAACATTCAGTACTTC. It encodes CASSPRGKNIQYF.

The table lists this clonotype with many counts. This rearrangement joins TRBV12-3 or TRBV12-4 to TRBJ1-1; D possibly corresponds to TRBD1 (6 bases). This CDR3 region has 14 residues. V was clipped by 6 bases and J by 5 bases, with 16 bases between them. CDR3 sequence reads: CASSHRAGGTEAFF. Here the CDR3 DNA reads TGTGCCAGCAGCCACAGGGCGGGGGGGACTGAAGCTTTCTTT.

This clonotype was counted ten times or more. The chain recombines TRBV5-1 with TRBJ2-7, with D uncertain. Trimming removed 0 bases from V and 3 bases from J, with 7 bases in between. The CDR3 consists of 13 residues. Germline V gene sequence: CDR1 SGHRS, CDR2 YFSETQ. Written as DNA, the CDR3 is TGCGCCAGCAGCTTGGGGCCGAACTACGAGCAGTACTTC. Protein: CASSLGPNYEQYF. Drawing the rest from reference TRBV5-1 and TRBJ2-7, the complete variable domain is KAGVTQTPRYLIKTRGQQVTLSCSPISGHRSVSWYQQTPGQGLQFLFEYFSETQRNKGNFPGRFSGRQFSNSRSEMNVSTLELGDSALYLCASSLGPNYEQYFGPGTRLTVT.

This clonotype was observed a few times. The V call is TRBV3-1, the J call TRBJ1-1; the D is unclear. V was clipped by 0 bases and J by 3 bases, with 8 bases between them. Looked up from germline, CDR1 is LGHDT and CDR2 is YNNKEL (reference sequence). There are 14 residues in the CDR3. The CDR3: CASSQDRYHTEAFF. CDR3 coding DNA: TGTGCCAGCAGCCAAGATAGATATCACACTGAAGCTTTCTTT.

The V and J genes are TRBV29-1 and TRBJ2-2; D gene unclear. Germline CDR1 and CDR2: SQVTM and ANQGSEA. Trimming removed 7 bases at V and 5 bases at J, with 8 bases between. The CDR3 runs to 11 residues. CDR3 DNA: TGCAGCGGGAAGGATACCGGGGAGCTGTTTTTT. Its translation is CSGKDTGELFF.

As to this clonotype: One end of the junction is discordant with germline, which a read error may explain. The chain has TRBV12-5 and TRBJ1-5, with a weak D call TRBD1 (5 bases). The CDR3 is made up of 14 amino acids. The germline gives CDR1 LGHNT, CDR2 FRNRAP. As DNA, the CDR3 is TGTGCTAGTGGCGAAGGGACCTCGAATCGGCCCCAGCATTTT. This encodes CASGEGTSNRPQHF.

The chain couples TRBV29-1 to TRBJ1-1, with D possibly being TRBD1 (6 bases). The V gene lost 6 bases and the J gene lost 3 bases, with 17 bases spanning the gap. The CDR3 is made up of 14 amino acids. The germline gives CDR1 SQVTM, CDR2 ANQGSEA. This chain's CDR3 is CSVRDIPRDTEAFF. The CDR3 DNA is TGCAGCGTGCGGGACATTCCGAGGGACACTGAAGCTTTCTTT.

This clonotype was found many times. This chain connects TRBV11-2 to TRBJ2-1; D may be TRBD2 (7 bases). Germline CDR1 reads SGHAT; CDR2 reads FQNNGV. V was clipped by 1 base and J by 5 bases, with 15 bases between them. CDR3 length: 16 residues. CDR3 sequence: CASSLVGGGGHNEQFF. The CDR3 nucleotides are TGTGCCAGCAGCTTAGTAGGGGGGGGCGGCCACAATGAGCAGTTCTTC.

The chain joins TRBV28 to TRBJ2-7; D is unclear. This CDR3 is 12 amino acids long. Germline V gene data show CDR1 as MDHEN and CDR2 as SYDVKM. V was trimmed by 5 bases and J by 9 bases, leaving 14 bases between them. CDR3 coding DNA: TGTGCCAGCAGTGCCGCAGAAGAATGGCAGTACTTC. Amino acid sequence: CASSAAEEWQYF.

This rearrangement joins TRBV12-3 or TRBV12-4 to TRBJ1-5; D not resolved. This CDR3 is 14 amino acids long. Trimming shortened V by 2 bases and J by 5 bases, and 10 bases separated the two germline ends. CDR3: CASSLSGNHQPQHF. CDR3 coding DNA: TGTGCCAGCAGTTTATCAGGAAACCATCAGCCCCAGCATTTT.

This sequence joins TRBV4-2 and TRBJ2-2, with TRBD2 as a possible D gene (6 bases). Germline CDR1 LGHNA, CDR2 YNFKEQ. Trimming shortened V by 1 base and J by 2 bases, and 11 bases separated the two germline ends. The CDR3 runs to 16 residues. The chain's CDR3 is CASSQAHGGNTGELFF. Written as DNA, the CDR3 is TGTGCCAGCAGCCAAGCCCACGGGGGAAACACCGGGGAGCTGTTTTTT.

The rearrangement joins TRBV10-3 to TRBJ2-2; D may match TRBD1 or TRBD2 (5 bases each). CDR3 length: 14 amino acids. Germline V CDR1 and CDR2: ENHRY, SYGVKD. With 11 bases removed from V and 5 bases from J, the gap between germline ends came to 18 bases. The DNA for the CDR3 is TGTGCCTCCGGGGCCGTGACGCGGACCGGGGAGCTGTTTTTT. It codes for CASGAVTRTGELFF.